This T cell receptor beta chain was captured in a study of T cell repertoires in cytomegalovirus infection. Losses at the gene ends were 3 bases for V and 5 bases for J; bases not matched to a gene: 8. The germline CDR1 and CDR2 sequences are ENHRY and SYGVKD. The CDR3 runs to 18 residues. This clonotype was recorded a few times. TCRdb itself ran the reads through MiXCR, one entry per CDR3 protein. The sample carries about 260,000 distinct CDR3 sequences, approximately 14% recorded once. This TCR derives from a human donor in good health (CMV status not recorded). Some clones in this sample may be carry-over from other donors' samples. What was sequenced was PBMCs. The V call is TRBV10-3, the J call TRBJ2-2, with TRBD2 matching over 14 bases. CDR3 sequence (DNA): TGTGCCATCAGTGAAAAGGGACTAGCGGGAGAAGGGACCGGGGAGCTGTTTTTT. Encoded protein: CAISEKGLAGEGTGELFF.